Each of the 18 T cell receptor beta chains below was sequenced from the same sample in a study of blood T cell repertoires in COVID-19. Assay used: immunoSEQ multiplex PCR; TCRdb lists only in-frame clones, some missing. The data show roughly 160,000 clones, 80% to 90% seen once. The source material was peripheral blood. The receptors shown here come from a man in his fifties or sixties with acute or convalescent COVID-19.

V and J are TRBV27 and TRBJ2-5, with 9 bases aligning to TRBD1. J lost 4 bases, V lost 2 bases, and 8 bases had no gene match. The germline V gene encodes CDR1 MNHEY and CDR2 SMNVEV (reference sequence). CDR3 length: 16 amino acids. Written as DNA, the CDR3 is TGTGCCAGCAGTTTACGGGGACAGGGTGTAGGAGAGACCCAGTACTTC. Amino acid sequence: CASSLRGQGVGETQYF.

The V gene is TRBV6-5, the J gene TRBJ2-5; 8 bases match TRBD1. Per germline, CDR1 MNHEY and CDR2 SVGAGI. J gave up 5 bases and V 6 bases, and 5 bases lay outside the gene matches. The CDR3 extends over 13 amino acids. CDR3 sequence: CASRRQGRETQYF. CDR3 nucleotide sequence: TGTGCCAGCAGGCGACAGGGGAGGGAGACCCAGTACTTC.

This clone was observed at least ten times. V usage is TRBV3-1 (or the pseudogene TRBV3-2) and J usage is TRBJ2-1; maybe TRBD2 (6 bases). Germline CDR1 reads LGHDT; CDR2 reads YNNKEL (reference sequence). With 4 bases removed from V and 1 base from J, the gap between germline ends came to 11 bases. The CDR3 contains 15 residues. The CDR3: CASSRLRESYNEQFF. The CDR3 coding sequence is TGTGCCAGCAGCCGATTGCGGGAATCCTACAATGAGCAGTTCTTC.

The V gene is TRBV4-2, the J gene TRBJ1-3; D not certain. CDR3 length: 17 amino acids. Germline loops: CDR1 LGHNA, CDR2 YNFKEQ. The V and J ends lost 4 bases and 0 bases respectively, with 16 bases between them. In DNA form, the CDR3 reads TGTGCCAGCAGCCTTCACCTGAGGGCGGACTCTGGAAACACCATATATTTT. Translating it yields CASSLHLRADSGNTIYF.

V and J are TRBV5-1 and TRBJ1-2; 8 nucleotides line up with TRBD1. Germline loops: CDR1 SGHRS, CDR2 YFSETQ. There are 15 residues in the CDR3. The V segment lost 4 bases and the J segment 3 bases; nucleotides outside the gene matches: 8. CDR3 DNA sequence: TGCGCCAGCAGCCCGCAGGGGGCGATGGACTATGGCTACACCTTC. Protein: CASSPQGAMDYGYTF.

The V and J genes are TRBV27 and TRBJ2-3; perhaps TRBD2 as D (6 bases). The CDR3 has 14 amino acids. Germline CDR1 and CDR2: MNHEY and SMNVEV (reference sequence). The ends were cut back, 6 bases at V and 2 bases at J, with 12 bases in the middle. In nucleotides, the CDR3 is TGTGCCAGCAGCCGGGACTGGACCACAGATACGCAGTATTTT. The encoded protein is CASSRDWTTDTQYF.

In its sample, this clone was seen once. J is TRBJ2-7 and V is TRBV20-1; D is uncertain. CDR3 size: 12 residues. The V end was cut by 3 bases, the J end by 6 bases, with 12 bases between. CDR1 is DFQATT, CDR2 SNEGSKA, per germline (reference sequence). Here the CDR3 reads CSASFPSFEQYF. CDR3 DNA: TGCAGTGCTAGTTTCCCTTCGTTCGAGCAGTACTTC.

This rearrangement joins TRBV7-3 to TRBJ1-2; D might be TRBD1 (6 bases). Trimming took 5 bases from V and 8 from J, leaving 15 bases between them. This CDR3 is built from 13 residues. The V gene's germline CDR1 is SGHTA and CDR2 FQGTGA. The CDR3 loop is CASSTSQGLGYTF. The CDR3 nucleotides are TGTGCCAGCAGCACGTCACAGGGATTAGGCTACACCTTC.

This clone has a handful of counts. The chain uses TRBV6-1 and TRBJ2-7; 8 positions match TRBD2. Germline CDR1 MNHNS, CDR2 SASEGT. Trimming removed 3 bases from V and 3 bases from J; junction bases left unmatched: 10. The CDR3 covers 16 residues. The CDR3 nucleotides are TGTGCCAGCAGTGATGAGACCAACAGCGGGAGCTACGAGCAGTACTTC. Protein product: CASSDETNSGSYEQYF.

This clone showed up just a few times. The chain recombines TRBV2 with TRBJ1-5; D is uncertain. CDR1 is SNHLY, CDR2 FYNNEI, per germline. This CDR3 region has 14 residues. V lost 6 bases and J 0 bases, leaving 9 bases between the germline ends. The CDR3 DNA is TGTGCCAGCAGCGAGTACAGTAGCAATCAGCCCCAGCATTTT. Translation gives CASSEYSSNQPQHF. Full variable domain (remainder filled in from reference TRBV2 and TRBJ1-5): EPEVTQTPSHQVTQMGQEVILRCVPISNHLYFYWYRQILGQKVEFLVSFYNNEISEKSEIFDDQFSVERPDGSNFTLKIRSTKLEDSAMYFCASSEYSSNQPQHFGDGTRLSIL.

The chain uses TRBV5-6 and TRBJ1-1, with a tentative D call TRBD1 (6 bases). Germline V gene lookup returns CDR1 SGHDT and CDR2 YYEEEE. CDR3 size: 13 residues. The V end was cut by 3 bases, the J end by 1 base, with 7 bases between. This CDR3 reads CASSSTGNTEAFF. The CDR3 DNA sequence: TGTGCCAGCAGCTCGACAGGGAACACTGAAGCTTTCTTT. The variable domain in full, completed from reference TRBV5-6 and TRBJ1-1, reads DAGVTQSPTHLIKTRGQQVTLRCSPKSGHDTVSWYQQALGQGPQFIFQYYEEEERQRGNFPDRFSGHQFPNYSSELNVNALLLGDSALYLCASSSTGNTEAFFGQGTRLTVV.

The CDR3 nucleotides are TGTGCCAGTAGTATAGCTCGGGACAGTCCCTATGGCTACACCTTC. Amino acid sequence: CASSIARDSPYGYTF. V is TRBV19 and J is TRBJ1-2; 7 bases are shared with TRBD1. CDR3 length equals 15 residues. Trimming at V came to 1 base and at J to 4 bases, leaving 6 bases not matched to a gene. Germline CDR1 and CDR2: LNHDA and SQIVND (reference sequence).

This clone was found a few times. The V gene is TRBV11-2, the J gene TRBJ1-1; D is possibly TRBD1 (5 bases). This CDR3 is built from 14 residues. Germline assignment: CDR1 SGHAT and CDR2 FQNNGV. Trimming removed 3 bases at V and 4 bases at J, with 12 bases between. CDR3: CASSFPGGSTEAFF. CDR3 coding DNA: TGTGCCAGCAGCTTTCCGGGGGGGTCCACTGAAGCTTTCTTT.

The J gene is TRBJ1-2, the V gene TRBV30, with 9 nucleotides matching TRBD1. CDR3 length equals 13 residues. Germline CDR1 reads GTSNPN; CDR2 reads SVGIG (reference sequence). V was pared by 8 bases and J by 3 bases, with 7 bases of the junction left unmatched. The CDR3 protein is CAQNRGLDYGYTF. CDR3 sequence (DNA): TGTGCCCAAAACAGGGGGCTTGACTATGGCTACACCTTC.

The chain employs TRBV5-1 and TRBJ2-1; TRBD1 matches 7 bases. The CDR3 is 15 amino acids. In germline, CDR1 is SGHRS, CDR2 YFSETQ. The V segment lost 2 bases and the J segment 3 bases; nucleotides outside the gene matches: 5. The CDR3 protein is CASSLQGYGYNEQFF. Written as DNA, the CDR3 is TGCGCCAGCAGCTTACAGGGGTACGGCTACAATGAGCAGTTCTTC.

This clone occurred once. V and J are TRBV10-3 and TRBJ2-3; 8 bases fit TRBD2. Germline lookup yields CDR1 ENHRY and CDR2 SYGVKD. V gave up 8 bases and J gave up 1 base; unmatched junction bases: 5. The CDR3 is 14 amino acids. The CDR3 DNA follows: TGTGCCATCGCAAGCGGGAGTGGCACAGATACGCAGTATTTT. This encodes CAIASGSGTDTQYF.

This rearrangement joins TRBV28 to TRBJ2-2, with TRBD2 identical over 13 bases. Unmatched junction bases numbered 9, after V lost 3 bases and J lost 5 bases. Germline loops: CDR1 MDHEN, CDR2 SYDVKM. The CDR3 is 18 amino acids. The CDR3 is CASSFSWTSGSGTGELFF. The CDR3 DNA follows: TGTGCCAGCAGTTTTTCATGGACTAGCGGGAGCGGAACCGGGGAGCTGTTTTTT.

V is TRBV5-4 and J is TRBJ2-5; 8 bases map to TRBD2. J lost 5 bases, V lost 4 bases, and 7 bases had no gene match. CDR3 length equals 14 residues. Germline V gene data show CDR1 as SGHNT and CDR2 as YYREEE (reference sequence). CDR3 sequence: CASSPGLEAETQYF. The CDR3 coding sequence is TGTGCCAGCAGCCCGGGACTAGAGGCTGAGACCCAGTACTTC.